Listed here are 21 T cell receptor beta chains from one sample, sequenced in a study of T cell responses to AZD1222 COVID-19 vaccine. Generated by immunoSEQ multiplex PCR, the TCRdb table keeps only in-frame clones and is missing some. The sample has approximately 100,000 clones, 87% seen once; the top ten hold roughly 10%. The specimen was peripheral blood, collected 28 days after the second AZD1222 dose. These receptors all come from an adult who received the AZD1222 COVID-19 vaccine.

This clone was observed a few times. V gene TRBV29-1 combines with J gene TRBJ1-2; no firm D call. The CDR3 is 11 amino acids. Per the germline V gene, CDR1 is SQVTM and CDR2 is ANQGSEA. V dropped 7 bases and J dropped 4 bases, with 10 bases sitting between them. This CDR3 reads CSGRNSYGYTF. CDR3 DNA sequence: TGCAGCGGACGAAACTCCTATGGCTACACCTTC.

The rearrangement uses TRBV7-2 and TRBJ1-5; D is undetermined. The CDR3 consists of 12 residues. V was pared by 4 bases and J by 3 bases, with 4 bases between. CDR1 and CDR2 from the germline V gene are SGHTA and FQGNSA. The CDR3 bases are TGTGCCAGCAGCTCATACAATCAGCCCCAGCATTTT. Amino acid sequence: CASSSYNQPQHF.

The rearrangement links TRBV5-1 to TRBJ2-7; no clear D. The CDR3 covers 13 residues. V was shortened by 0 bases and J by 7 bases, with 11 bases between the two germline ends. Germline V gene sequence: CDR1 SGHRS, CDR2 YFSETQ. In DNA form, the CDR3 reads TGCGCCAGCAGCTTGGCCATGTTTTTGGAGCAGTACTTC. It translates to CASSLAMFLEQYF.

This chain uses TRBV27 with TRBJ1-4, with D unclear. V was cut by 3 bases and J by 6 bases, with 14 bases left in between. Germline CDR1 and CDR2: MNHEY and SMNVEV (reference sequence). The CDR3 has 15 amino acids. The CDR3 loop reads CASSFRPGVDEKLFF. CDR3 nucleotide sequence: TGTGCCAGCAGTTTCCGTCCCGGGGTAGATGAAAAACTGTTTTTT.

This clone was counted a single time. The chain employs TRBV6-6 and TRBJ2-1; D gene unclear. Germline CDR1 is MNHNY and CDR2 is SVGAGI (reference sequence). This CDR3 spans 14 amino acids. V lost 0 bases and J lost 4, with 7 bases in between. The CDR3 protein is CASSYSVLYNEQFF. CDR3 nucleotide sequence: TGTGCCAGCAGTTACTCAGTCCTATACAATGAGCAGTTCTTC.

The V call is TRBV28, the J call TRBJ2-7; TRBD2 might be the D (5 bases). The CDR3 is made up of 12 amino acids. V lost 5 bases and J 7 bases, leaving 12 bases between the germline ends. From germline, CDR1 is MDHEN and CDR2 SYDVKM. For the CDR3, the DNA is TGTGCCAGCAGTCTAGCTCGAGTAGAGCAGTACTTC. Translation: CASSLARVEQYF. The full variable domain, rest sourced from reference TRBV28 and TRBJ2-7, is DVKVTQSSRYLVKRTGEKVFLECVQDMDHENMFWYRQDPGLGLRLIYFSYDVKMKEKGDIPEGYSVSREKKERFSLILESASTNQTSMYLCASSLARVEQYFGPGTRLTVT.

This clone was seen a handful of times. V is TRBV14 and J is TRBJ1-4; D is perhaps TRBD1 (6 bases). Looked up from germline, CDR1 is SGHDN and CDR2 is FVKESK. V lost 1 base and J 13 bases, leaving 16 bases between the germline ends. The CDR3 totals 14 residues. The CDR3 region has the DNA TGTGCCAGCAGCCAAGTTTCTTCAAGGGGGAGACTGTTTTTT. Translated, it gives CASSQVSSRGRLFF. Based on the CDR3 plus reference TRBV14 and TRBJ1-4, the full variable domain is EAGVTQFPSHSVIEKGQTVTLRCDPISGHDNLYWYRRVMGKEIKFLLHFVKESKQDESGMPNNRFLAERTGGTYSTLKVQPAELEDSGVYFCASSQVSSRGRLFFGSGTQLSVL.

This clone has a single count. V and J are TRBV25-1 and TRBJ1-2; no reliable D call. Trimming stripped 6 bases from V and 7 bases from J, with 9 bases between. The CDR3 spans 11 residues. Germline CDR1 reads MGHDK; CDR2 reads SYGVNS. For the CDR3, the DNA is TGTGCCAGCAGGGAAAGAGGTGGCTACACCTTC. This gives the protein CASRERGGYTF.

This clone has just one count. CDR3 sequence: CASSDLTSGYYNEQFF. For the CDR3, the DNA is TGTGCCAGCAGTGACCTGACTAGCGGGTACTACAATGAGCAGTTCTTC. The J gene is TRBJ2-1, the V gene TRBV5-6, with 10 bases matching TRBD2. Germline CDR1 SGHDT, CDR2 YYEEEE. Trimming removed 5 bases from V and 3 bases from J; junction bases left unmatched: 8. This CDR3 is built from 16 residues. The full variable domain, in which reference TRBV5-6 and TRBJ2-1 provide the parts outside the CDR3, is DAGVTQSPTHLIKTRGQQVTLRCSPKSGHDTVSWYQQALGQGPQFIFQYYEEEERQRGNFPDRFSGHQFPNYSSELNVNALLLGDSALYLCASSDLTSGYYNEQFFGPGTRLTVL.

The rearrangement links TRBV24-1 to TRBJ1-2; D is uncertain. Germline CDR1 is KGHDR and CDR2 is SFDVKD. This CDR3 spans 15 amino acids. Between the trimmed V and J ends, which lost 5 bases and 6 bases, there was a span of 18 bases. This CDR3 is CATSARDGELDGYTF. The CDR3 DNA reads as TGTGCCACCAGTGCCCGAGACGGGGAATTGGATGGCTACACCTTC.

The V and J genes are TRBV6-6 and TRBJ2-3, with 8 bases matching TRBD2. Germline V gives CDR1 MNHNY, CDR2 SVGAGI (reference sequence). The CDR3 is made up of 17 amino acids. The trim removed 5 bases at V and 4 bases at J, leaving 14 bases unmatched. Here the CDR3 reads CASSRNPGLGMADTQYF. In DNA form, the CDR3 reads TGTGCCAGCAGTCGAAATCCGGGACTAGGAATGGCAGATACGCAGTATTTT.

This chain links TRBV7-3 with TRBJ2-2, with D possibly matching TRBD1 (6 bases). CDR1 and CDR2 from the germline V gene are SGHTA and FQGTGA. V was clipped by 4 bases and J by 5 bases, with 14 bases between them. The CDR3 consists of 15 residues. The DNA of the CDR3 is TGTGCCAGCAGCTCACAGGGTGCTGGGACCGGGGAGCTGTTTTTT. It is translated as CASSSQGAGTGELFF.

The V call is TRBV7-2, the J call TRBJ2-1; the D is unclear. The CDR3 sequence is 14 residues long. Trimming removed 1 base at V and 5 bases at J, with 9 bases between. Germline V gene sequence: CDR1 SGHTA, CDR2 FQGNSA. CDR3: CASSLVLSDNEQFF. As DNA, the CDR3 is TGTGCCAGCAGCTTAGTTCTTTCGGACAATGAGCAGTTCTTC.

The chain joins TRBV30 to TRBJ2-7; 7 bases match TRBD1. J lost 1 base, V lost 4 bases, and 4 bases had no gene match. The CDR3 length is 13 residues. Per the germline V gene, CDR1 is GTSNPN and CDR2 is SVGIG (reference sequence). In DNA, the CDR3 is TGTGCCTGGACGGGACAGTCGTCCTACGAGCAGTACTTC. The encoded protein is CAWTGQSSYEQYF.

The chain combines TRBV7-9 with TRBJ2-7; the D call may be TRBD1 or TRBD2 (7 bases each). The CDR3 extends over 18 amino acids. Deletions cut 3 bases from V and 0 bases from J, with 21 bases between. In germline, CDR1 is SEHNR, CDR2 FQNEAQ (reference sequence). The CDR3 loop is CASSLSQGGLMSSYEQYF. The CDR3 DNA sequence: TGTGCCAGCAGCTTGTCCCAGGGGGGACTAATGAGCTCCTACGAGCAGTACTTC.

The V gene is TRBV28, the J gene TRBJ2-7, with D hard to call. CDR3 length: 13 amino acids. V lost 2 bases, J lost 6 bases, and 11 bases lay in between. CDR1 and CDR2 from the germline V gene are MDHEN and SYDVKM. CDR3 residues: CASSLTQVREQYF. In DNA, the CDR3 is TGTGCCAGCAGTTTAACCCAGGTTCGCGAGCAGTACTTC.

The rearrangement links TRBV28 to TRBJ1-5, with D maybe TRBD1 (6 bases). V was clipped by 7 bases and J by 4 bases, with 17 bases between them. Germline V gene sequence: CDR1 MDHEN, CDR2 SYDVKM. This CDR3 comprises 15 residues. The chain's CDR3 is CASIQTGQSNQPQHF. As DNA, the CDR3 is TGTGCCAGCATCCAAACCGGACAGAGTAATCAGCCCCAGCATTTT.

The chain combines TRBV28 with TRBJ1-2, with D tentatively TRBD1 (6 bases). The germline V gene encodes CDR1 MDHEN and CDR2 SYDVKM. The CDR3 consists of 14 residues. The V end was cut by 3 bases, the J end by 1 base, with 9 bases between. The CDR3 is CASSFPQGNYGYTF. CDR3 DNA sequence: TGTGCCAGCAGTTTCCCACAGGGTAACTATGGCTACACCTTC.

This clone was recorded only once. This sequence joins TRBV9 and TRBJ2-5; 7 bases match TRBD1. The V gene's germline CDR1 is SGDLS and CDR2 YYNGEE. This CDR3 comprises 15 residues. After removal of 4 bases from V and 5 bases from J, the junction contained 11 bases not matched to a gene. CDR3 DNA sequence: TGTGCCAGCAGCCCCGTGGGACAGCCCCAGGAGACCCAGTACTTC. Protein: CASSPVGQPQETQYF.

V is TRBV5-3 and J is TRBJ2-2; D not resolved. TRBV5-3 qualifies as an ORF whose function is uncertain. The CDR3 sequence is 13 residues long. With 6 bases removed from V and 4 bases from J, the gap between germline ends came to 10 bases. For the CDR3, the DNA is TGTGCCAGAATTGACCGGGCCACCGGGGAGCTGTTTTTT. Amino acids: CARIDRATGELFF.

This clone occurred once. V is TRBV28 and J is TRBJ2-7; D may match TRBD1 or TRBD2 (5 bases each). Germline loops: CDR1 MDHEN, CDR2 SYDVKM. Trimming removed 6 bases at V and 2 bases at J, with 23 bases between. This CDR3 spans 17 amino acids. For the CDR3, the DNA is TGTGCCAGCAGGTCAAGCACGGGGCGGACGGCGACCTACGAGCAGTACTTC. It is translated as CASRSSTGRTATYEQYF.